This TCR beta chain was recorded in a study of blood T cell repertoires in COVID-19. In the study overall: T cells, B-cell-depleted T cells, or PBMCs supplied cDNA or gDNA.

CDR3 size: 14 residues. V was pared by 3 bases and J by 2 bases, with 11 bases between. Per the germline V gene, CDR1 is PRHDT and CDR2 is FYEKMQ (reference sequence). Produced via immunoSEQ multiplex PCR; TCRdb's table is partial and in-frame only. The data hold approximately 250,000 clones, with roughly 85% observed a single time. The rearrangement uses TRBV13 and TRBJ2-7; no firm D call. The sample consisted of peripheral blood. This clonotype was obtained from a man younger than 45 who had recovered from COVID-19. The CDR3 loop reads CASSFLASPYEQYF. CDR3 coding DNA: TGTGCCAGCAGCTTCTTGGCCTCTCCCTACGAGCAGTACTTC.